This T cell receptor beta chain emerged from a study of blood T cells in healthy people across ages. Whole-study results and caveats: Samples with more naive T cells showed higher observed beta diversity. Unsorted PBMC material precluded a definitive naive versus antigen-experienced comparison.

The CDR3 runs 17 residues. CDR1 is MDHEN and CDR2 is SYDVKM in the germline V gene. The trim removed 4 bases at V and 4 bases at J, leaving 6 bases unmatched. A note on this clonotype: Antigen: not known.

Together with a sample-barcoded 5' primer, a J-beta primer mix was included in a second PCR lasting about 7 to 11 cycles. At least 2.5 million CDR3-containing paired-end reads were obtained per sample. MiXCR, applied by TCRdb to the 5' RACE reads, yields one record per CDR3 protein. This table holds 800,000 or so distinct CDR3 sequences, roughly 25% found once. These records were also assigned to another study, of T cells of mothers and their children. Per that study: Related mother-child pairs showed slightly, non-significantly higher overlap than unrelated pairs.

The receptor comes from a boy aged 5-17 years in good health. Sequencing was carried out using blood. The chain recombines TRBV28 with TRBJ2-2, with 13 bases matching TRBD2. Here the CDR3 DNA reads TGTGCCAGCAGTTCTTGGACTAGCGGGAGACGCACCGGGGAGCTGTTTTTT. It translates to CASSSWTSGRRTGELFF. The entire variable domain, with the rest obtained from reference TRBV28 and TRBJ2-2, is as follows: DVKVTQSSRYLVKRTGEKVFLECVQDMDHENMFWYRQDPGLGLRLIYFSYDVKMKEKGDIPEGYSVSREKKERFSLILESASTNQTSMYLCASSSWTSGRRTGELFFGEGSRLTVL.